This TCR beta chain originates from a study of T cells in Graves' hyperthyroidism and ophthalmopathy. Duration under 3 months, a NOSPECS grade of at least 4, and a Clinical Activity Score of at least 3 characterized the ophthalmopathy patients. Exclusion of a patient resulted from uncontrolled infection, other autoimmune disease, pregnancy or lactation. Diagnosis rested on symptoms, serum thyroxine and TRAb, thyroid ultrasound, and orbital computed tomography. There were TCR beta CDR3 regions amplified from RNA transcripts. TCR CDR3 regions were first amplified by RT-PCR with HTBI primers. TCRdb used MiXCR to reprocess the multiplex PCR reads, holding one entry per CDR3 protein. Of hundreds of thousands of distinct CDR3 sequences in the sample, about a sixth were seen once. V shed 1 base and J 0 bases; nucleotides not matched to a gene: 6. Looked up from germline, CDR1 is SGHTA and CDR2 is FQGNSA. There are 18 residues in the CDR3.

This sequence originates from a woman aged 60-75 years with Graves' ophthalmopathy. V is TRBV7-2 and J is TRBJ2-2; TRBD2 matches 9 bases. Sequencing input: blood. The CDR3, as DNA: TGTGCCAGCAGCTTAGGGTTAGCGGGAGCCACGAACACCGGGGAGCTGTTTTTT. This encodes CASSLGLAGATNTGELFF.